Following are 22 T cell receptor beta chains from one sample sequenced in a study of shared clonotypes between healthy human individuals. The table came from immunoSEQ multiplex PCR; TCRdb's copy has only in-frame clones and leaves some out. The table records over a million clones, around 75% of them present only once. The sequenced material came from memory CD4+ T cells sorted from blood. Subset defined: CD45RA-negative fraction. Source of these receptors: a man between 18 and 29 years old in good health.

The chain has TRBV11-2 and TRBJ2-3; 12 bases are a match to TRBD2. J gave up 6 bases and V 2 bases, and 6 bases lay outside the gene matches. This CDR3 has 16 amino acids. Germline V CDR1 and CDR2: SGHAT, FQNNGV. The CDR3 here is CASSLRLAGGRDTQYF. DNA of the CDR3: TGTGCCAGCAGCTTACGGCTAGCGGGGGGGCGGGATACGCAGTATTTT.

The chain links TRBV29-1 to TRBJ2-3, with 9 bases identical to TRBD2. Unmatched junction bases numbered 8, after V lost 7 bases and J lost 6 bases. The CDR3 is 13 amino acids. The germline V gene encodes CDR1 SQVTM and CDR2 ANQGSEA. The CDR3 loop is CSAASGARDTQYF. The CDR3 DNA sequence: TGCAGCGCAGCTAGCGGGGCGCGGGATACGCAGTATTTT.

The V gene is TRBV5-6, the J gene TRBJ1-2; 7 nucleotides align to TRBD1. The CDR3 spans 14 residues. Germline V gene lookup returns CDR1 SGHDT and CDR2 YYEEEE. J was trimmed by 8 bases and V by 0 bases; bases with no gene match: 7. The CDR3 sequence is CASSLGTGTPGYTF. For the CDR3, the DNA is TGTGCCAGCAGCTTGGGGACAGGTACCCCGGGCTACACCTTC.

The CDR3 protein is CASSLATILAGEWEQYF. CDR3 DNA: TGCGCCAGCAGCTTGGCCACGATATTAGCGGGGGAATGGGAGCAGTACTTC. The chain combines TRBV5-1 with TRBJ2-5, with 9 bases aligning to TRBD2. V was clipped by 0 bases and J by 11 bases; unmatched bases: 17. Germline V gene lookup returns CDR1 SGHRS and CDR2 YFSETQ. This CDR3 has 17 amino acids. The complete variable domain, with remaining parts taken from reference TRBV5-1 and TRBJ2-5, reads KAGVTQTPRYLIKTRGQQVTLSCSPISGHRSVSWYQQTPGQGLQFLFEYFSETQRNKGNFPGRFSGRQFSNSRSEMNVSTLELGDSALYLCASSLATILAGEWEQYFGPGTRLLVL.

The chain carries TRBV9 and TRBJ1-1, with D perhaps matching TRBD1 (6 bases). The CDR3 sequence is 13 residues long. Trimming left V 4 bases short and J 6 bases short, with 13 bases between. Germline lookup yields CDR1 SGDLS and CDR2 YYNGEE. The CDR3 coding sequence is TGTGCCAGCAGCCGACAGGATCAGGCTGAAGCTTTCTTT. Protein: CASSRQDQAEAFF.

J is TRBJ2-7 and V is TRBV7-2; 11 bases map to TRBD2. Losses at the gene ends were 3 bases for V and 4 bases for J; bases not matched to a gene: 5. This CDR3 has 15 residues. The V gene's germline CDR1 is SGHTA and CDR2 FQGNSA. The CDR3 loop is CASSLAGTSGYEQYF. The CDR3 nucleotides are TGTGCCAGCAGCTTGGCTGGGACTAGCGGTTACGAGCAGTACTTC. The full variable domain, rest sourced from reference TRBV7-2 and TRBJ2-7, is GAGVSQSPSNKVTEKGKDVELRCDPISGHTALYWYRQSLGQGLEFLIYFQGNSAPDKSGLPSDRFSAERTGGSVSTLTIQRTQQEDSAVYLCASSLAGTSGYEQYFGPGTRLTVT.

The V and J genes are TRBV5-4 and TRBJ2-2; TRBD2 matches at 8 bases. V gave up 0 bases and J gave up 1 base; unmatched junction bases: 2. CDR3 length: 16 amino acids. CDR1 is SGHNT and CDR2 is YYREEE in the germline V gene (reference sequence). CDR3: CASSLDSGVNTGELFF. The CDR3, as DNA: TGTGCCAGCAGCTTGGATAGCGGGGTGAACACCGGGGAGCTGTTTTTT.

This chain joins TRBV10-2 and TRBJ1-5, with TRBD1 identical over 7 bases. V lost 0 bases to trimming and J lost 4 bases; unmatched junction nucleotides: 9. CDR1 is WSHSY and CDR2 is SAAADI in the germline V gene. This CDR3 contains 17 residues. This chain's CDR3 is CASSESRGRSGNQPQHF. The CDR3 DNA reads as TGCGCCAGCAGTGAGTCGAGGGGGCGGTCGGGGAATCAGCCCCAGCATTTT.

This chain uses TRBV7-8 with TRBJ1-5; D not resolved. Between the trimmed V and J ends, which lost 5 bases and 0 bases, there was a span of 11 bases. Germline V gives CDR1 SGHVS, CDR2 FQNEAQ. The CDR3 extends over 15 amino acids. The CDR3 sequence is CASSPRDLSNQPQHF. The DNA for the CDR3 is TGTGCCAGCAGCCCGCGGGATCTTAGCAATCAGCCCCAGCATTTT.

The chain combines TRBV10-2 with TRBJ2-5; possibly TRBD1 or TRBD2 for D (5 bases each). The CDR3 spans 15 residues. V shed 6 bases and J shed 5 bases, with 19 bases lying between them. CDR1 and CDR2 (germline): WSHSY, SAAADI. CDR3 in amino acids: CASSPLATGRETQYF. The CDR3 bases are TGCGCCAGCAGCCCTCTCGCTACGGGGCGGGAGACCCAGTACTTC.

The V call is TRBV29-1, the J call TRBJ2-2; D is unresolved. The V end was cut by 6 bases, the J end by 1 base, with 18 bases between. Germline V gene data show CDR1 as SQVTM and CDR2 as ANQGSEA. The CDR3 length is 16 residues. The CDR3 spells CSVPSDPIRNTGELFF. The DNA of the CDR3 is TGCAGCGTCCCAAGCGACCCGATAAGGAACACCGGGGAGCTGTTTTTT.

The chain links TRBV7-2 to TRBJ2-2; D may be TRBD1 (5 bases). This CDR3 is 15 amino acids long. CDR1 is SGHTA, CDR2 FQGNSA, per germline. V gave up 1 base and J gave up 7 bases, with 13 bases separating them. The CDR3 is CASSLVGRVGGELFF. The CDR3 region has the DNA TGTGCCAGCAGCTTAGTCGGCAGGGTTGGCGGGGAGCTGTTTTTT.

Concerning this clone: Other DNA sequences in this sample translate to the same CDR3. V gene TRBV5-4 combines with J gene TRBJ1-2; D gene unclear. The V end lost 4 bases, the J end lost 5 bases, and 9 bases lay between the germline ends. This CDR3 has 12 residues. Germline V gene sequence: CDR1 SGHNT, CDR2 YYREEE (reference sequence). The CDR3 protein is CASSSTVYGYTF. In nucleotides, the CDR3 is TGTGCCAGCAGCAGCACAGTTTATGGCTACACCTTC.

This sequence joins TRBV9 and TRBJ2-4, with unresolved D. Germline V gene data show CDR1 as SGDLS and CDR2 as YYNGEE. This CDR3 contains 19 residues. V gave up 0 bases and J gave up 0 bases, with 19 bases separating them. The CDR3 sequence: CASSVEGVNGHGAKNIQYF. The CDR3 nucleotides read TGTGCCAGCAGCGTAGAGGGCGTCAACGGGCATGGAGCCAAAAACATTCAGTACTTC. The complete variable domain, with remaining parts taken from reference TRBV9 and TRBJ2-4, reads DSGVTQTPKHLITATGQRVTLRCSPRSGDLSVYWYQQSLDQGLQFLIQYYNGEERAKGNILERFSAQQFPDLHSELNLSSLELGDSALYFCASSVEGVNGHGAKNIQYFGAGTRLSVL.

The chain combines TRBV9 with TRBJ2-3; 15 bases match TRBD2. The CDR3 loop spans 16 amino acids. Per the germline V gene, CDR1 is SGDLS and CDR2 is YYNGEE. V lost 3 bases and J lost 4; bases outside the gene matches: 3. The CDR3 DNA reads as TGTGCCAGCAGCGCCGGACTAGCGGGGGGGTCAGATACGCAGTATTTT. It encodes CASSAGLAGGSDTQYF.

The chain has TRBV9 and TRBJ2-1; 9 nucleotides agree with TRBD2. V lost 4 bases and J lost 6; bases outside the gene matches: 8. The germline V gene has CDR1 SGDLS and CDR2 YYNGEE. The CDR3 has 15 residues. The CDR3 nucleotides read TGTGCCAGCAGCCCCCAAGAGACTAGCGGCAATGAGCAGTTCTTC. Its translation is CASSPQETSGNEQFF.

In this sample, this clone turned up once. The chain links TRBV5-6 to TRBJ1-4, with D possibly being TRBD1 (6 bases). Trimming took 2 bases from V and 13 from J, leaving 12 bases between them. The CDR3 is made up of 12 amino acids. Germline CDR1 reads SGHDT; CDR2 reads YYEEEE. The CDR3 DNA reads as TGTGCCAGCAGCTTAGTAGGGGGAGGACTGTTTTTT. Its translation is CASSLVGGGLFF.

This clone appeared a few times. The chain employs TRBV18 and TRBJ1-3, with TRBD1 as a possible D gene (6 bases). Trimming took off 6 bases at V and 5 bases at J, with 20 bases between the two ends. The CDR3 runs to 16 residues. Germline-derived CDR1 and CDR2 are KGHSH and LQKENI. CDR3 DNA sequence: TGTGCCAGCTCTCCAGGGACAAAGGAGAGGAGAAACACCATATATTTT. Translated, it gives CASSPGTKERRNTIYF.

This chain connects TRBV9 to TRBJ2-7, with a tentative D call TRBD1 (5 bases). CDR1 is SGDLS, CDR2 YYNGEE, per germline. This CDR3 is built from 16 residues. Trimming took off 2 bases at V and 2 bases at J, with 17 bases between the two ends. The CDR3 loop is CASSVDPRLGAYEQYF. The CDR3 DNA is TGTGCCAGCAGCGTTGACCCCCGCCTAGGGGCCTACGAGCAGTACTTC.

Written as DNA, the CDR3 is TGTGCCTGGAGGGTAGCGGGGTTCACCGGGGAGCTGTTTTTT. As protein: CAWRVAGFTGELFF. The chain employs TRBV30 and TRBJ2-2, with 8 bases matching TRBD2. Germline-derived CDR1 and CDR2 are GTSNPN and SVGIG (reference sequence). V lost 3 bases and J lost 4; bases outside the gene matches: 4. This CDR3 has 14 residues.

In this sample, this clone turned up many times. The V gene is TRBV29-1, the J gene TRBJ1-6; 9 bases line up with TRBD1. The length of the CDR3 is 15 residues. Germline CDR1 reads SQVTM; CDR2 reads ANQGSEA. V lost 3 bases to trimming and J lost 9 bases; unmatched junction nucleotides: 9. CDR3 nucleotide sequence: TGCAGCGTTGATTCTGGGACAGGGAATAGTTCACCCCTCCACTTT. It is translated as CSVDSGTGNSSPLHF.

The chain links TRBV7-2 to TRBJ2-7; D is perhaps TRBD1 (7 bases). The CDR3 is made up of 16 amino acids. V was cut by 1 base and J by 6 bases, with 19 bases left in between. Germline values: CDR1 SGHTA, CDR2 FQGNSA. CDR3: CASSLDGGQRPREQYF. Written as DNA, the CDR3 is TGTGCCAGCAGCTTAGACGGGGGACAGAGGCCTCGCGAGCAGTACTTC.